This T cell receptor beta chain was retrieved from a study of cytomegalovirus exposure and HLA in healthy donors. Unmatched junction bases numbered 2, after V lost 2 bases and J lost 4 bases. Looked up from germline, CDR1 is MNHNY and CDR2 is SVGAGI (reference sequence). The CDR3 runs to 14 residues. The PCR employed 60 Vbeta primers together with 13 Jbeta primers. Sequenced by immunoSEQ multiplex PCR; TCRdb stores in-frame clones only, minus some. Altogether about 190,000 clones are present, 79% being singletons, with the ten largest covering 1.6%. Study observations and caveats: Later work showed greater clonal expansion in HLA-associated TCR beta chains than in equally common others. Later findings reportedly placed an Asian-associated ancestry cluster below the roughly 660-donor mean for N-insertions. Highest at DRB1 and lowest at HLA-C, TCR association rates differed among HLA loci in a later analysis.

Turning to this clone: Its antigen remains unidentified.

The chain uses TRBV6-6 and TRBJ1-2; 9 bases are a match to TRBD1. The sequence derives from a woman aged 18-35 years in good health and CMV-seronegative. The material sequenced was PBMCs. The DNA of the CDR3 is TGTGCCAGCAGTTACCTGGGACAGGGCTATGGCTACACCTTC. Its protein is CASSYLGQGYGYTF.